Below, one T cell receptor beta chain is given with its context. Its antigen is undetermined. Data came from immunoSEQ multiplex PCR; TCRdb stores just in-frame clones and leaves some out. The data contain fewer than 85,000 clones, more than 75% of them singletons. The entry originates in a study of T cell responses to AZD1222 COVID-19 vaccine. This CDR3 is 17 amino acids long. V gave up 2 bases and J gave up 0 bases; unmatched junction bases: 6. Germline assignment: CDR1 LGHDT and CDR2 YNNKEL (reference sequence). Findings and limits, study-wide: Among spike-specific TCRs, nearly half reportedly target unmutated variant regions.

This TCR was recovered from an adult who received the MenACWY meningococcal vaccine as a control. Sequences were derived from peripheral blood, sampled 28 days after the second dose of the MenACWY control vaccine. The rearrangement links TRBV3-1 (or the pseudogene TRBV3-2) to TRBJ2-2, with TRBD1 matching 7 bases. The CDR3 region is CASSQWDRHTNTGELFF. CDR3 DNA: TGTGCCAGCAGCCAATGGGACAGACATACGAACACCGGGGAGCTGTTTTTT.